The clone carrying this T cell receptor (beta chain) was seen repeatedly, ten times or more. The antigen remains unidentified. The data derive from a study of T cells in Graves' hyperthyroidism and ophthalmopathy. Study-wide results and limits: Stable hyperthyroidism and ophthalmopathy were separated using 13 V-J signatures. Researchers found most expanded thyroid clonotypes above 0.001 in blood as well.

Patients were excluded for uncontrolled infection, other autoimmune disease, pregnancy or lactation. Fresh peripheral blood, under 13 ml, was the source of the PBMCs. CDR1 SNHLY and CDR2 FYNNEI come from the germline V gene. The V and J ends lost 6 bases and 3 bases, in that order; junction bases with no gene match: 5. CDR3 length equals 14 residues. TCR beta CDR3 regions were amplified from RNA transcripts. The TCR CDR3 first-round RT-PCR relied on the HTBI primer set. TCRdb re-called the multiplex PCR reads through MiXCR, storing one row per CDR3 protein. The table records about 560,000 distinct CDR3 sequences, 16% of them present only once.

V and J are TRBV2 and TRBJ1-2; 9 bases agree with TRBD1. The source of this sequence is a woman under 30 with Graves' hyperthyroidism. The sequenced material came from blood. The CDR3 sequence: CASRKQGADYGYTF. The DNA of the CDR3 is TGTGCCAGCAGGAAACAGGGGGCGGACTATGGCTACACCTTC.